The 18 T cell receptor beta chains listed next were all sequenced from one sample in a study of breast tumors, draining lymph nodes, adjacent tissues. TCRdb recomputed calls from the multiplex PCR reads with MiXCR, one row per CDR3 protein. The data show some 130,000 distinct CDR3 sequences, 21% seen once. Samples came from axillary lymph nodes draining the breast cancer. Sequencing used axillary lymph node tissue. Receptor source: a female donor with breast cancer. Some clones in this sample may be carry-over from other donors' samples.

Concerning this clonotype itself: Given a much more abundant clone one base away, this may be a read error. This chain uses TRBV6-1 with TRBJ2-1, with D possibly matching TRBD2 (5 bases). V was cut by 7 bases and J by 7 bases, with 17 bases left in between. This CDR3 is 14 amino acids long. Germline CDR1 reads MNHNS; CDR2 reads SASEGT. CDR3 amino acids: CASNTEGARNEQFF. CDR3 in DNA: TGTGCCAGCAATACAGAGGGCGCGAGGAATGAGCAGTTCTTC.

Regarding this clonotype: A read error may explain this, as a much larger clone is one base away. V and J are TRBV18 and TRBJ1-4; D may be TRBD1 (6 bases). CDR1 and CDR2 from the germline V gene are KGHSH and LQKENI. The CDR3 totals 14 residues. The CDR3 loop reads CASPPTGSNEKLFF. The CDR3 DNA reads TGTGCCAGCCCACCTACAGGGTCTAATGAAAAACTGTTTTTT. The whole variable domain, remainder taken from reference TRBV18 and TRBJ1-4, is NAGVMQNPRHLVRRRGQEARLRCSPMKGHSHVYWYRQLPEEGLKFMVYLQKENIIDESGMPKERFSAEFPKEGPSILRIQQVVRGDSAAYFCASPPTGSNEKLFFGSGTQLSVL.

CDR3 region: CASSPLSGAVGHEDGYTF. CDR3 coding DNA: TGTGCCAGCTCACCACTAAGTGGTGCGGTAGGACACGAGGATGGCTACACCTTC. V gene TRBV18 combines with J gene TRBJ1-2, with D perhaps matching TRBD1 (5 bases). This CDR3 has 18 amino acids. CDR1 is KGHSH and CDR2 is LQKENI in the germline V gene. Trimming stripped 1 base from V and 6 bases from J, with 24 bases between.

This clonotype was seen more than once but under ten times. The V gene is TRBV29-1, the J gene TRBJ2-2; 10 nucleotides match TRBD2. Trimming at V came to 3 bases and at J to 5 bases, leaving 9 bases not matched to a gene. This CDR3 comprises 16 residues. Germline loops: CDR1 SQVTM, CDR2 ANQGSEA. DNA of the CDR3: TGCAGCGTTGAGGTCAAAGCGGGAGGGCCAACCGGGGAGCTGTTTTTT. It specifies CSVEVKAGGPTGELFF.

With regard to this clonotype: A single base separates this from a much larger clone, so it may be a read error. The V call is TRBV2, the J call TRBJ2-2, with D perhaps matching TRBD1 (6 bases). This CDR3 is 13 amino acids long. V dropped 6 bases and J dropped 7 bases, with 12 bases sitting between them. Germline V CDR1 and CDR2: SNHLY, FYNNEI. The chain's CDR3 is CASRVAGVGELFF. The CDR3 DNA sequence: TGTGCCAGCAGGGTGGCAGGGGTCGGGGAGCTGTTTTTT.

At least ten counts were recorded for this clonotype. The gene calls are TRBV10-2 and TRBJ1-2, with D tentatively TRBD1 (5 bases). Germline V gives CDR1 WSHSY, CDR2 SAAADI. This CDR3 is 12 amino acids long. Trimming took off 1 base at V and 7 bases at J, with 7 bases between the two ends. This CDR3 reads CASSEFGGGYTF. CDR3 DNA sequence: TGCGCCAGCAGTGAGTTCGGGGGTGGCTACACCTTC.

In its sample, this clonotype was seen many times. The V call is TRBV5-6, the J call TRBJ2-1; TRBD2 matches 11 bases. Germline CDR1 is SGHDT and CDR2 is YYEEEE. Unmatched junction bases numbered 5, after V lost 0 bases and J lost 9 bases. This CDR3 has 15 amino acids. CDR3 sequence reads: CASSLGGLAGGEQFF. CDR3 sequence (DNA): TGTGCCAGCAGCTTGGGAGGGCTAGCGGGAGGTGAGCAGTTCTTC.

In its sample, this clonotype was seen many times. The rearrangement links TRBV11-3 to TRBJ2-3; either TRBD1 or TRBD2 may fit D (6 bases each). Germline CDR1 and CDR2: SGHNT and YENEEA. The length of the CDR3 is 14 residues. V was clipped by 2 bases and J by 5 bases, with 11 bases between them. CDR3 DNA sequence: TGTGCCAGCAGCTTATCGGGGGCTGAAGATACGCAGTATTTT. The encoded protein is CASSLSGAEDTQYF.

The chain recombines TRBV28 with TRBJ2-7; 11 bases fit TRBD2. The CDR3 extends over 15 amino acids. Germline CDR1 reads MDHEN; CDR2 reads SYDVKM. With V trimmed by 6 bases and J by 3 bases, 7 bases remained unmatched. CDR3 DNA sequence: TGTGCCAGCAGATCCACTAGCGGGAGCGGCTACGAGCAGTACTTC. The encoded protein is CASRSTSGSGYEQYF.

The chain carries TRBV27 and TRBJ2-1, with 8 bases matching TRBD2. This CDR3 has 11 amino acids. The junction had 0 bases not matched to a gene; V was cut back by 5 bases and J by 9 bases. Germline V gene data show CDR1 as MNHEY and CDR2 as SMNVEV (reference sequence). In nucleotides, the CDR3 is TGTGCCAGCAGTACTAGCGGTGAGCAGTTCTTC. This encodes CASSTSGEQFF.

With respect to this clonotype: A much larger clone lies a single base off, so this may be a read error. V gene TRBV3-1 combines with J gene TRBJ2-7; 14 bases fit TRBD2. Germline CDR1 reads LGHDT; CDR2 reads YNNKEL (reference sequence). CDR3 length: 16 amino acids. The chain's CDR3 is CASSQVRLAGGYERYF. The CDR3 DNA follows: TGTGCCAGCAGCCAAGTTAGACTAGCGGGAGGGTACGAGCGGTACTTC.

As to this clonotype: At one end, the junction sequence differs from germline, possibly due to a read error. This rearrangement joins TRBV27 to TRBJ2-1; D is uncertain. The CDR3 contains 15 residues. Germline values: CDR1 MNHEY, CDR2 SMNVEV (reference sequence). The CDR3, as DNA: TGTGCCACCTCTAGGACGAGAAGCTCCCACAATGAGCAGTTCTTC. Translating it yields CATSRTRSSHNEQFF.

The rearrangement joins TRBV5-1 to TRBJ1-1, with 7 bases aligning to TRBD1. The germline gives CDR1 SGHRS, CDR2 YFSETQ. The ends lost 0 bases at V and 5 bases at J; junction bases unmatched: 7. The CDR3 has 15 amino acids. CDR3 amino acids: CASSLGPGGNTEAFF. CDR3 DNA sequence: TGCGCCAGCAGCTTGGGACCAGGGGGTAATACTGAAGCTTTCTTT.

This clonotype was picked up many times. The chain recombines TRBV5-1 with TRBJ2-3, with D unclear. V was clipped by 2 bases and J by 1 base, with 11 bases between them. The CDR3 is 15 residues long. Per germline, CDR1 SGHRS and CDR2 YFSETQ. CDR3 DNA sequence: TGCGCCAGCAGCTTAACGGTTGGGGGCACAGATACGCAGTATTTT. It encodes CASSLTVGGTDTQYF.

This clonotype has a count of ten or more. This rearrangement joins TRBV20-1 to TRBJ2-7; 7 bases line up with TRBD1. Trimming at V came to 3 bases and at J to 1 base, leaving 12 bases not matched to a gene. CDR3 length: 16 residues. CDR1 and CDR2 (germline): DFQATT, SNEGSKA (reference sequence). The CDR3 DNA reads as TGCAGTGCTAGTGGTAAGGGGGCGATTAGGTCCTACGAGCAGTACTTC. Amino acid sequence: CSASGKGAIRSYEQYF.

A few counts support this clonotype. The CDR3 here is CASRKGPSFSYNEQFF. The CDR3 nucleotides read TGTGCCAGCAGAAAGGGGCCGAGTTTCTCCTACAATGAGCAGTTCTTC. The rearrangement joins TRBV27 to TRBJ2-1, with a weak D call TRBD1 (5 bases). The germline V gene encodes CDR1 MNHEY and CDR2 SMNVEV (reference sequence). This CDR3 region has 16 residues. Trimming pared 6 bases from V and 0 bases from J, leaving 15 bases between.

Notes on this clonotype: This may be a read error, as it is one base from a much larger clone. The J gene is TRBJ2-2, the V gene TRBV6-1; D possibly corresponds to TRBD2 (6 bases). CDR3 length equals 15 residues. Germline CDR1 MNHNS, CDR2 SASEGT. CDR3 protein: CASCETLAITGELFF. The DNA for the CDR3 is TGTGCCAGCTGTGAAACCCTAGCGATCACCGGGGAGCTGTTTTTT.

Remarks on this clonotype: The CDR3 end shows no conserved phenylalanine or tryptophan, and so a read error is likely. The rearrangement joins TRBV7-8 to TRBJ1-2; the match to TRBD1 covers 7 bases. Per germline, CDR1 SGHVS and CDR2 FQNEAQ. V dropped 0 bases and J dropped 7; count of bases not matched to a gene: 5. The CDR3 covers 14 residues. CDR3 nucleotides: TGTGCCAGCAGCTTAGCAAGGGGGCGAACTGGCTACACCCTC. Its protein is CASSLARGRTGYTL.